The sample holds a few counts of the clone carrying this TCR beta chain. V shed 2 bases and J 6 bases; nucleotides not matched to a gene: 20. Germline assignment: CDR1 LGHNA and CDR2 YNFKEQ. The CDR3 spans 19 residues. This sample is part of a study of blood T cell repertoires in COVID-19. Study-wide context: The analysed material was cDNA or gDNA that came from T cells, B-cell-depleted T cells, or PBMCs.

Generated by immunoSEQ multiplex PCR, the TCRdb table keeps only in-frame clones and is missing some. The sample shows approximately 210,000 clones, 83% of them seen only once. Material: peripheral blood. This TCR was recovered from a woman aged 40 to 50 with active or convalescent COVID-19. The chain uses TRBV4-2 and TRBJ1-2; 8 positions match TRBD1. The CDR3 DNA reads TGTGCCAGCAGCCAAAGGCGGTCGTCAGTTTTCAGGGGGCCAGATGGCTACACCTTC. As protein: CASSQRRSSVFRGPDGYTF.